The 21 T cell receptor beta chains below all came from one sample that was sequenced in a study of blood T cell repertoires in COVID-19 (dated by TCRdb to about 2020). Library creation used the immunoSEQ multiplex PCR assay. In its TCRdb copy, this immuneACCESS table keeps in-frame sequences only and misses some clones. Where compared with another copy, unresolved V genes explain less than half of these, and the others have no known cause. Here the sample has 85,000 to 100,000 clones; under 85% occur a single time. The top ten clones comprise approximately 24% of the sample. The sequenced sample consisted of peripheral blood. The source is a human donor in a cohort sampled during active COVID-19.

This rearrangement joins TRBV19 to TRBJ2-7; 7 bases agree with TRBD1. The CDR3 has 13 residues. V lost 1 base, J lost 10 bases, and 7 bases stayed unmatched. CDR1 LNHDA and CDR2 SQIVND come from the germline V gene (reference sequence). The CDR3 is CASSIAGQYSQYF. For the CDR3, the DNA is TGTGCCAGTAGTATAGCGGGACAGTACTCACAGTACTTC.

V is TRBV12-5 and J is TRBJ1-4; 7 bases align to TRBD1. This CDR3 region has 16 residues. Germline V gene sequence: CDR1 LGHNT, CDR2 FRNRAP. V trimming: 1 base; J trimming: 3 bases; junction bases outside the gene matches: 5. In nucleotides, the CDR3 is TGTGCTAGTGGTTTGGGGAGGGGGCAAGCTAATGAAAAACTGTTTTTT. It is translated as CASGLGRGQANEKLFF. Using reference TRBV12-5 and TRBJ1-4 for the parts outside the CDR3, the full variable domain is DARVTQTPRHKVTEMGQEVTMRCQPILGHNTVFWYRQTMMQGLELLAYFRNRAPLDDSGMPKDRFSAEMPDATLATLKIQPSEPRDSAVYFCASGLGRGQANEKLFFGSGTQLSVL.

The chain recombines TRBV3-1 (or the pseudogene TRBV3-2) with TRBJ1-2, with TRBD1 as a possible D gene (5 bases). The CDR3 loop spans 14 amino acids. V was pared by 1 base and J by 3 bases, with 9 bases between. The germline gives CDR1 LGHDT, CDR2 YNNKEL (reference sequence). In DNA, the CDR3 is TGTGCCAGCAGCCAAGTTCAGGGCTACTATGGCTACACCTTC. It is translated as CASSQVQGYYGYTF.

The V call is TRBV11-2, the J call TRBJ2-1, with 10 bases identical to TRBD1. With 5 bases clipped from V and 9 bases from J, the junction kept 7 bases outside the gene matches. The germline gives CDR1 SGHAT, CDR2 FQNNGV. The CDR3 length is 14 residues. CDR3 in DNA: TGTGCCAGCAGCACTGACAGGGGGCAGAGTGAGCAGTTCTTC. As protein: CASSTDRGQSEQFF.

CDR3 DNA: TGTGCCAGCTCACCACAAGTTAGCTCTGGGGCCAACGTCCTGACTTTC. As protein: CASSPQVSSGANVLTF. This chain uses TRBV18 with TRBJ2-6; D remains ambiguous. The CDR3 spans 16 residues. V shed 1 base and J shed 0 bases, with 7 bases lying between them. Germline CDR1 KGHSH, CDR2 LQKENI.

The chain recombines TRBV6-5 with TRBJ2-5, with TRBD1 identical over 9 bases. J gave up 14 bases and V 0 bases, and 10 bases lay outside the gene matches. Germline V gives CDR1 MNHEY, CDR2 SVGAGI. The CDR3 spans 14 residues. CDR3 loop: CASSYSRTGGNGYF. The CDR3 DNA follows: TGTGCCAGCAGTTACTCCAGAACAGGGGGCAACGGTTACTTC.

This clone was detected a few times. This chain connects TRBV18 to TRBJ2-3, with D perhaps matching TRBD2 (7 bases). V was cut by 5 bases and J by 3 bases, with 15 bases left in between. Germline V gene sequence: CDR1 KGHSH, CDR2 LQKENI. This CDR3 comprises 15 residues. CDR3 sequence (DNA): TGTGCCAGCTCAGCCTGGGGGGGCCCGACAGATACGCAGTATTTT. It specifies CASSAWGGPTDTQYF.

This clone has more than one count but fewer than ten. The rearrangement joins TRBV7-6 to TRBJ2-2, with a tentative D call TRBD2 (7 bases). CDR3 length equals 15 residues. Germline V gene data show CDR1 as SGHVS and CDR2 as FNYEAQ. Trimming left V 5 bases short and J 4 bases short, with 14 bases between. CDR3 protein: CASSPRGEGTGELFF. The CDR3 DNA reads TGTGCCAGCAGCCCAAGGGGGGAGGGCACCGGGGAGCTGTTTTTT.

The V and J genes are TRBV18 and TRBJ2-1; 13 positions match TRBD2. The CDR3 is 13 residues long. The V segment lost 3 bases and the J segment 14 bases; nucleotides outside the gene matches: 4. CDR1 is KGHSH and CDR2 is LQKENI in the germline V gene. DNA for the CDR3: TGTGCCAGCTCACCCGCCGGGACTAGCGGGGAGTTCTTC. It yields the protein CASSPAGTSGEFF. Variable domain in full (rest from reference TRBV18 and TRBJ2-1): NAGVMQNPRHLVRRRGQEARLRCSPMKGHSHVYWYRQLPEEGLKFMVYLQKENIIDESGMPKERFSAEFPKEGPSILRIQQVVRGDSAAYFCASSPAGTSGEFFGPGTRLTVL.

The chain couples TRBV5-5 to TRBJ2-7; 7 bases line up with TRBD1. This CDR3 spans 15 amino acids. Germline trimming cut 0 bases from V and 2 bases from J; bases unmatched to any gene: 5. Looked up from germline, CDR1 is SGHKS and CDR2 is YYEKEE (reference sequence). The CDR3 here is CASSLGQGIPYEQYF. Written as DNA, the CDR3 is TGTGCCAGCAGCTTGGGACAGGGAATCCCCTACGAGCAGTACTTC.

The V and J genes are TRBV9 and TRBJ1-3, with a weak D call TRBD1 (5 bases). Germline V gene data show CDR1 as SGDLS and CDR2 as YYNGEE. This CDR3 region has 17 residues. V lost 4 bases and J 4 bases, leaving 21 bases between the germline ends. CDR3: CASSSGGTSSSGNTIYF. The CDR3 DNA follows: TGTGCCAGCAGCTCGGGAGGGACCAGTAGTTCCGGAAACACCATATATTTT.

This clone was seen a handful of times. The V call is TRBV9, the J call TRBJ2-7, with 10 bases that match TRBD2. This CDR3 spans 16 amino acids. Per germline, CDR1 SGDLS and CDR2 YYNGEE. V was clipped by 0 bases and J by 0 bases; unmatched bases: 3. CDR3 sequence: CASSVGAGGGSYEQYF. CDR3 sequence (DNA): TGTGCCAGCAGCGTAGGAGCGGGAGGGGGCTCCTACGAGCAGTACTTC. The full variable domain, with the rest looked up from reference TRBV9 and TRBJ2-7, is DSGVTQTPKHLITATGQRVTLRCSPRSGDLSVYWYQQSLDQGLQFLIQYYNGEERAKGNILERFSAQQFPDLHSELNLSSLELGDSALYFCASSVGAGGGSYEQYFGPGTRLTVT.

This chain's CDR3 is CASSFGTASTDTQYF. The CDR3 nucleotides are TGCGCCAGCAGCTTCGGGACAGCTAGCACAGATACGCAGTATTTT. The V gene is TRBV5-1, the J gene TRBJ2-3; 7 bases line up with TRBD1. V lost 2 bases, J lost 0 bases, and 3 bases stayed unmatched. This CDR3 has 15 amino acids. Germline CDR1 SGHRS, CDR2 YFSETQ.

The CDR3, as DNA: TGTGCCAGCTCCCCAGCGGGAGGGGATGAGCAGTTCTTC. Protein: CASSPAGGDEQFF. J is TRBJ2-1 and V is TRBV18; 10 bases map to TRBD2. From germline, CDR1 is KGHSH and CDR2 LQKENI. The CDR3 extends over 13 amino acids. Germline trimming cut 6 bases from V and 8 bases from J; bases unmatched to any gene: 4. The entire variable domain, with the rest obtained from reference TRBV18 and TRBJ2-1, is as follows: NAGVMQNPRHLVRRRGQEARLRCSPMKGHSHVYWYRQLPEEGLKFMVYLQKENIIDESGMPKERFSAEFPKEGPSILRIQQVVRGDSAAYFCASSPAGGDEQFFGPGTRLTVL.

The chain uses TRBV7-9 and TRBJ2-2; tentatively, D is TRBD2 (6 bases). Germline V lookup: CDR1 SEHNR, CDR2 FQNEAQ (reference sequence). The V end was cut by 5 bases, the J end by 0 bases, with 13 bases between. The CDR3 sequence is 16 residues long. The chain's CDR3 is CASSRQGLSNTGELFF. The CDR3 DNA is TGTGCCAGCAGCCGGCAGGGACTTTCGAACACCGGGGAGCTGTTTTTT.

The chain links TRBV9 to TRBJ1-3, with 7 bases fitting TRBD1. With 3 bases clipped from V and 0 bases from J, the junction kept 12 bases outside the gene matches. Germline CDR1 reads SGDLS; CDR2 reads YYNGEE. This CDR3 spans 18 amino acids. The DNA of the CDR3 is TGTGCCAGCAGCGCGCCTGGGGACAGAACCTTCTCTGGAAACACCATATATTTT. This encodes CASSAPGDRTFSGNTIYF.

V gene TRBV10-1 combines with J gene TRBJ1-1; 7 bases are a match to TRBD1. The germline V gene encodes CDR1 WNHNN and CDR2 SYGVQD (reference sequence). This CDR3 is 13 amino acids long. The ends lost 3 bases at V and 3 bases at J; junction bases unmatched: 1. The CDR3 loop is CASSERGHTEAFF. The CDR3 DNA is TGCGCCAGCAGTGAAAGGGGGCACACTGAAGCTTTCTTT.

This CDR3 is CASSQKGQGTGELFF. The CDR3 region has the DNA TGTGCCAGCAGCCAGAAAGGACAGGGCACCGGGGAGCTGTTTTTT. The V gene is TRBV3-1 (or the pseudogene TRBV3-2), the J gene TRBJ2-2; 8 positions agree with TRBD1. The length of the CDR3 is 15 residues. J gave up 4 bases and V 3 bases, and 4 bases lay outside the gene matches. Per the germline V gene, CDR1 is LGHDT and CDR2 is YNNKEL (reference sequence).

This clone has only one observation. The chain carries TRBV18 and TRBJ1-1; a weak D match, TRBD1 (5 bases). V was clipped by 3 bases and J by 1 base, with 12 bases between them. The CDR3 has 15 amino acids. CDR1 and CDR2 from the germline V gene are KGHSH and LQKENI. CDR3: CASSPTQERNTEAFF. The CDR3, as DNA: TGTGCCAGCTCACCGACACAGGAGCGGAACACTGAAGCTTTCTTT. Complete variable domain (other parts from reference TRBV18 and TRBJ1-1): NAGVMQNPRHLVRRRGQEARLRCSPMKGHSHVYWYRQLPEEGLKFMVYLQKENIIDESGMPKERFSAEFPKEGPSILRIQQVVRGDSAAYFCASSPTQERNTEAFFGQGTRLTVV.

The chain combines TRBV7-9 with TRBJ2-3; TRBD2 aligns across 8 bases. Germline V gene data show CDR1 as SEHNR and CDR2 as FQNEAQ (reference sequence). This CDR3 is 17 amino acids long. With 5 bases clipped from V and 4 bases from J, the junction kept 14 bases outside the gene matches. The CDR3 DNA reads TGTGCCAGCAGCAAGGAGCCGGGACTAGGATCCTCAGATACGCAGTATTTT. This encodes CASSKEPGLGSSDTQYF.

This clone was detected only once. This chain connects TRBV5-1 to TRBJ1-4, with 8 bases aligning to TRBD1. V trimming: 0 bases; J trimming: 8 bases; junction bases outside the gene matches: 3. Germline-derived CDR1 and CDR2 are SGHRS and YFSETQ. This CDR3 spans 14 amino acids. The CDR3, as DNA: TGCGCCAGCAGCTTGGACCACAGGGGGGAAAAACTGTTTTTT. Its translation: CASSLDHRGEKLFF. Drawing the rest from reference TRBV5-1 and TRBJ1-4, the complete variable domain is KAGVTQTPRYLIKTRGQQVTLSCSPISGHRSVSWYQQTPGQGLQFLFEYFSETQRNKGNFPGRFSGRQFSNSRSEMNVSTLELGDSALYLCASSLDHRGEKLFFGSGTQLSVL.